This is a list of T cell receptor beta chains from one sample in a study of cytomegalovirus exposure and HLA in healthy donors. Profiled with immunoSEQ multiplex PCR; TCRdb holds only in-frame clones, not every one. The sample records about 170,000 clones, around 62% being singletons. Sequencing used PBMCs. The receptors were gathered from a middle-aged man in good health and CMV-seronegative. Both conserved end residues are part of each CDR3. D genes are given only for firm matches. Expanded clones are given a class, and other clones once, few, many or no size at all.

j_gene: TRBJ2-2; v_gene: TRBV5-1; d_gene: TRBD1; abundance: -; CDR3aa: CASSRQQGASTGELFF; CDR3nt: TGCGCCAGCAGTCGACAACAGGGGGCGAGCACCGGGGAGCTGTTTTTT
j_gene: TRBJ2-3; v_gene: TRBV2; d_gene: -; abundance: -; CDR3aa: CASSASPYSTDTQYF; CDR3nt: TGTGCCAGCAGTGCCAGTCCGTATAGCACAGATACGCAGTATTTT
j_gene: TRBJ1-3; v_gene: TRBV20-1; d_gene: -; abundance: few; CDR3aa: CSATQGNTIYF; CDR3nt: TGCAGTGCTACACAAGGAAACACCATATATTTT
j_gene: TRBJ1-2; v_gene: TRBV2; d_gene: -; abundance: -; CDR3aa: CASSDGPYIGSNGYTF; CDR3nt: TGTGCCAGCAGTGATGGGCCTTATATTGGATCCAATGGCTACACCTTC
j_gene: TRBJ2-7; v_gene: TRBV7-2; d_gene: TRBD2; abundance: -; CDR3aa: CASSREGLAGRSSYEQYF; CDR3nt: TGTGCCAGCAGCAGAGAGGGACTAGCGGGGAGGAGCTCCTACGAGCAGTACTTC
j_gene: TRBJ2-7; v_gene: TRBV29-1; d_gene: -; abundance: -; CDR3aa: CSVVGPHEQYF; CDR3nt: TGCAGCGTTGTTGGGCCCCACGAGCAGTACTTC
j_gene: TRBJ2-7; v_gene: TRBV7-2; d_gene: -; abundance: -; CDR3aa: CASSLRLAGYEQYF; CDR3nt: TGTGCCAGCAGCTTAAGGCTAGCAGGTTACGAGCAGTACTTC
j_gene: TRBJ1-2; v_gene: TRBV18; d_gene: TRBD1; abundance: few; CDR3aa: CASFAGGSDYGYTF; CDR3nt: TGTGCCAGCTTTGCAGGGGGCTCCGACTATGGCTACACCTTC
j_gene: TRBJ1-3; v_gene: TRBV10-3; d_gene: -; abundance: -; CDR3aa: CATRGLQWGPSGNTIYF; CDR3nt: TGTGCCACCAGGGGCCTCCAATGGGGGCCCTCTGGAAACACCATATATTTT
j_gene: TRBJ1-1; v_gene: TRBV28; d_gene: -; abundance: few; CDR3aa: CASSLKAAAREAFF; CDR3nt: TGTGCCAGCAGTTTAAAGGCGGCAGCTCGTGAAGCTTTCTTT
j_gene: TRBJ1-1; v_gene: TRBV6-5; d_gene: -; abundance: -; CDR3aa: CASSPPQGTEAFF; CDR3nt: TGTGCCAGCAGTCCACCACAGGGCACTGAAGCTTTCTTT
j_gene: TRBJ1-5; v_gene: TRBV19; d_gene: -; abundance: -; CDR3aa: CASSVQAPPRYSNQPQHF; CDR3nt: TGTGCCAGTAGTGTTCAGGCCCCACCGCGTTATAGCAATCAGCCCCAGCATTTT
j_gene: TRBJ1-4; v_gene: TRBV19; d_gene: TRBD1; abundance: few; CDR3aa: CASRDRGPSNEKLFF; CDR3nt: TGTGCCAGCCGGGACAGGGGGCCCTCTAATGAAAAACTGTTTTTT
j_gene: TRBJ2-4; v_gene: TRBV19; d_gene: TRBD2; abundance: -; CDR3aa: CASSRAGGELNIQYF; CDR3nt: TGTGCCAGTAGTAGAGCGGGGGGAGAATTGAACATTCAGTACTTC
j_gene: TRBJ2-7; v_gene: TRBV6-5; d_gene: TRBD1; abundance: few; CDR3aa: CASSPNLGQGLEQYF; CDR3nt: TGTGCCAGCAGTCCTAACTTGGGACAGGGCCTCGAGCAGTACTTC
j_gene: TRBJ1-4; v_gene: TRBV5-8; d_gene: -; abundance: -; CDR3aa: CASSLGQGYEKLFF; CDR3nt: TGTGCCAGCAGCTTAGGGCAGGGGTATGAAAAACTGTTTTTT
j_gene: TRBJ2-5; v_gene: TRBV27; d_gene: -; abundance: -; CDR3aa: CASSLKWSRETQYF; CDR3nt: TGTGCCAGCAGTTTAAAATGGTCGAGAGAGACCCAGTACTTC